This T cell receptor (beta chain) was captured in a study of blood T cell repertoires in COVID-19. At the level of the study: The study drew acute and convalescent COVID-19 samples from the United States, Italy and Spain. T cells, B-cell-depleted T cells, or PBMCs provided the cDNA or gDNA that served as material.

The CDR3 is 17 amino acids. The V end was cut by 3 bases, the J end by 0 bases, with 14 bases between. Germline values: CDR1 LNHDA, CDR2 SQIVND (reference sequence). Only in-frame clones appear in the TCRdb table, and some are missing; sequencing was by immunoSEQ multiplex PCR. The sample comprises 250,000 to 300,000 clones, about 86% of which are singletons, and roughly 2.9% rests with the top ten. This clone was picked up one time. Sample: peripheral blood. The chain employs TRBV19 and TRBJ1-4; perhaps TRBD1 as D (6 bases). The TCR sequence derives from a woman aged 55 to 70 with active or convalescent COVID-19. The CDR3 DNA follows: TGTGCCAGTAGTATCCCCGGGGGGCCTGCAACTAATGAAAAACTGTTTTTT. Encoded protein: CASSIPGGPATNEKLFF. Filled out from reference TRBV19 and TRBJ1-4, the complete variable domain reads DGGITQSPKYLFRKEGQNVTLSCEQNLNHDAMYWYRQDPGQGLRLIYYSQIVNDFQKGDIAEGYSVSREKKESFPLTVTSAQKNPTAFYLCASSIPGGPATNEKLFFGSGTQLSVL.